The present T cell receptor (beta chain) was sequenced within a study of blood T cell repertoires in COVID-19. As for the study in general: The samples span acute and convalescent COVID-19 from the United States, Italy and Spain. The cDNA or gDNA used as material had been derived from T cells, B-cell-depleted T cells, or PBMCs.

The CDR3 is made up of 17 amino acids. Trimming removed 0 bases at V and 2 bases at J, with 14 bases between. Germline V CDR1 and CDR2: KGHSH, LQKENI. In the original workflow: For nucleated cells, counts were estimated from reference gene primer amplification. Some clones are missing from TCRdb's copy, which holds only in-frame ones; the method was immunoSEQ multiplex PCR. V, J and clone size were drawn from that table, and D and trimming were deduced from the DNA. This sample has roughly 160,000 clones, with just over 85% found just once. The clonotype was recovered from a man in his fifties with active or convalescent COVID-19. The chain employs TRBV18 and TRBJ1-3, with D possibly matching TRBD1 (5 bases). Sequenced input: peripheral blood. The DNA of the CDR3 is TGTGCCAGCTCACCACCTACAGGCAAATTGACTGGAAACACCATATATTTT. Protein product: CASSPPTGKLTGNTIYF. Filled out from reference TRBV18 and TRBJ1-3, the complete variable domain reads NAGVMQNPRHLVRRRGQEARLRCSPMKGHSHVYWYRQLPEEGLKFMVYLQKENIIDESGMPKERFSAEFPKEGPSILRIQQVVRGDSAAYFCASSPPTGKLTGNTIYFGEGSWLTVV.